The entry that follows covers one T cell receptor (beta chain) sequence. TCRdb's table, derived via immunoSEQ multiplex PCR, lists solely in-frame clones and lacks some. Of roughly 62,000 clones listed, nearly 90% are singletons. The sample comes from a study of technical replicates of blood from several donors. This CDR3 comprises 15 residues. Germline trimming cut 5 bases from V and 0 bases from J; bases unmatched to any gene: 3. Per germline, CDR1 SGHTA and CDR2 FQGNSA. The chain combines TRBV7-2 with TRBJ2-1; 8 bases match TRBD2. This clonotype was obtained from a human donor in good health. Some clones in this sample may be carry-over from other donors' samples. The sample consisted of PBMCs. The CDR3: CASSERGSSYNEQFF. CDR3 DNA sequence: TGTGCCAGCAGCGAGCGGGGGAGCTCCTACAATGAGCAGTTCTTC.